This paragraph reports one TCR beta chain. Antigen specificity is unknown. The sample originates from a study of cytomegalovirus exposure and HLA in healthy donors. Study-level results: The tendency of first-cohort TCR clusters to co-occur in the 90 to 150 validation repertoires was the finding of a later analysis. Cytomegalovirus association was assigned to approximately 160 TCR beta chains.

Between the trimmed V and J ends, which lost 1 base and 2 bases, there was a span of 10 bases. Per germline, CDR1 GTSNPN and CDR2 SVGIG (reference sequence). The CDR3 sequence is 14 residues long. Clones were sequenced by immunoSEQ multiplex PCR, and TCRdb holds only the in-frame ones, with some missing. The sample holds some 350,000 clones; about 85% are singletons and the top ten take roughly 1.2%. The V call is TRBV30, the J call TRBJ2-3; TRBD1 might be the D (6 bases). Sequencing input: PBMCs. The TCR originated in a woman aged 25 to 45 in good health and CMV-seropositive. The CDR3 is CAWSGGGYTDTQYF. The DNA for the CDR3 is TGTGCCTGGAGTGGAGGGGGATACACAGATACGCAGTATTTT. Together with reference TRBV30 and TRBJ2-3, the CDR3 gives the full variable domain: SQTIHQWPATLVQPVGSPLSLECTVEGTSNPNLYWYRQAAGRGLQLLFYSVGIGQISSEVPQNLSASRPQDRQFILSSKKLLLSDSGFYLCAWSGGGYTDTQYFGPGTRLTVL.